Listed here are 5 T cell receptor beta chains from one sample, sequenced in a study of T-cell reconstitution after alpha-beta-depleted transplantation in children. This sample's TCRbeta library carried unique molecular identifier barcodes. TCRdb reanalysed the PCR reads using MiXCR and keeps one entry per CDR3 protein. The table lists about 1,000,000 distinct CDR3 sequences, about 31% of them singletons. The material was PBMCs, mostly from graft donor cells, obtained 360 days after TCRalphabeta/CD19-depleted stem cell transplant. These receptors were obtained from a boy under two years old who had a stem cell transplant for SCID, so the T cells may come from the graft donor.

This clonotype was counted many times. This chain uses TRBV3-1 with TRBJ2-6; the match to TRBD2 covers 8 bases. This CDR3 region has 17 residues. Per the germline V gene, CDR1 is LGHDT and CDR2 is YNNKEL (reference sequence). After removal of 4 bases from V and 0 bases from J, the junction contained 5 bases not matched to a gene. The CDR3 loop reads CASSLRTSSSGANVLTF. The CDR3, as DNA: TGTGCCAGCAGCCTTAGGACTAGCTCCTCTGGGGCCAACGTCCTGACTTTC.

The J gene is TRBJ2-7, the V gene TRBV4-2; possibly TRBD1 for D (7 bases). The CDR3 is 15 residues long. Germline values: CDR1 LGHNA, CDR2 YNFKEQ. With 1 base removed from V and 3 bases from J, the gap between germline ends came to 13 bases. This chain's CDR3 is CASSQGGTALYEQYF. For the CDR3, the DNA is TGTGCCAGCAGCCAAGGCGGGACAGCCCTCTACGAGCAGTACTTC.

The CDR3, as DNA: TGCAGTGTAAGACGGATCGGAGAGGGGACTGAAGCTTTCTTT. This codes for CSVRRIGEGTEAFF. The chain couples TRBV20-1 to TRBJ1-1, with D perhaps TRBD1 (5 bases). CDR1 DFQATT and CDR2 SNEGSKA come from the germline V gene (reference sequence). Between the trimmed V and J ends, which lost 7 bases and 5 bases, there was a span of 20 bases. There are 14 residues in the CDR3.

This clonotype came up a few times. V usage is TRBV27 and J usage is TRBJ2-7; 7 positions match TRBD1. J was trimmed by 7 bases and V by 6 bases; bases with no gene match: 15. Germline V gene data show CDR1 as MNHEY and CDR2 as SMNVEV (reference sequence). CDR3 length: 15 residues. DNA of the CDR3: TGTGCCAGCAGCAAAGACAGGGCCCCCACTGGGGAGCAGTACTTC. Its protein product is CASSKDRAPTGEQYF.

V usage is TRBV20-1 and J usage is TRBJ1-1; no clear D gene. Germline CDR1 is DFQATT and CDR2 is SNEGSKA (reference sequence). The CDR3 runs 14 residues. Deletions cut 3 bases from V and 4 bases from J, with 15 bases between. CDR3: CSASTPTFGTEAFF. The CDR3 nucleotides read TGCAGTGCTAGTACTCCTACTTTTGGCACTGAAGCTTTCTTT.